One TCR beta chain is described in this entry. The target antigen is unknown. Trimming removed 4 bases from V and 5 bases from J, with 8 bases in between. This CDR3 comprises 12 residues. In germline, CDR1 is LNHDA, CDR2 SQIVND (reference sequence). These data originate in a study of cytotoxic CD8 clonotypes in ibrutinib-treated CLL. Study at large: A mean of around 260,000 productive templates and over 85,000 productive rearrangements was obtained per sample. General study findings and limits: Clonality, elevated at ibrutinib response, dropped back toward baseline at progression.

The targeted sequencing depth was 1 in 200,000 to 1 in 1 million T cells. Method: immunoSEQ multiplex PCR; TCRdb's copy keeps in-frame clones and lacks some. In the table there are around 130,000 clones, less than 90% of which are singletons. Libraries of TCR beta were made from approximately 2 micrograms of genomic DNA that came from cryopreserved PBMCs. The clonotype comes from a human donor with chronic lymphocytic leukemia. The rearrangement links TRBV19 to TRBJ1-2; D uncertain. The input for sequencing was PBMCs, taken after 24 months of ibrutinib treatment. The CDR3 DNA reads TGTGCCAGTAGTAGCGGACGGTATGGCTACACCTTC. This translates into CASSSGRYGYTF.